This T cell receptor beta chain was profiled in a study of lymphopenia after photon versus proton radiotherapy. About this clone: The antigen remains undetermined.

Produced via immunoSEQ multiplex PCR; TCRdb's table is partial and in-frame only. The table records about 24,000 clones, roughly 85% of them present only once. Findings and limits, study-wide: Post-nadir diversity loss with photons came from oligoclonal expansion, particularly CD8+ Temra cells. Photon-treated patients lost naive T cells and TCR diversity; proton-treated stayed stable. In patients who died, overall survival fell as post-nadir TCR diversity dropped more. Survival link was tested only in deceased patients; proton benefit remains a possibility.

The length of the CDR3 is 14 residues. Per germline, CDR1 LGHNA and CDR2 YNFKEQ. V lost 0 bases and J lost 7, with 12 bases in between. The gene calls are TRBV4-2 and TRBJ2-5; D remains ambiguous. The clonotype originates from a man in his 60s with pancreatic cancer. The sequencing here drew on peripheral blood, taken from a patient treated with photon-based radiotherapy. The CDR3 DNA reads TGTGCCAGCAGCCAAGATTCGAATGCCCGGACCCAGTACTTC. Translation gives CASSQDSNARTQYF.